The 30 T cell receptor beta chains below were found in one sample sequenced in a study of OX40 agonist ivuxolimab in advanced cancers. Sequenced by immunoSEQ multiplex PCR; TCRdb stores in-frame clones only, minus some. The sample carries about 70,000 clones, more than 70% recorded once. The source material was CD4+ or CD8+ T cells sorted from blood, sampled in a trial of the OX40 agonist ivuxolimab. All receptors derive from an adult with an advanced solid tumor such as melanoma, head and neck, liver or kidney cancer.

The genes are TRBV6-9 and TRBJ2-1, with D possibly matching TRBD2 (5 bases). Per the germline V gene, CDR1 is MNHGY and CDR2 is SVAAGI. The CDR3 totals 15 residues. The V end lost 0 bases, the J end lost 2 bases, and 8 bases lay between the germline ends. Here the CDR3 DNA reads TGTGCCAGCAGTTATTCGCTAGCCCCCTACAATGAGCAGTTCTTC. Translation: CASSYSLAPYNEQFF.

This clone was seen only a few times. The chain employs TRBV7-9 and TRBJ2-5; D is undetermined. The CDR3 is 15 residues long. CDR1 SEHNR and CDR2 FQNEAQ come from the germline V gene (reference sequence). The germline V and J ends were trimmed by 5 bases and 1 base, with 14 bases remaining between them. This CDR3 reads CASSPLWTTQETQYF. The CDR3 DNA sequence: TGTGCCAGCAGCCCGCTCTGGACGACCCAAGAGACCCAGTACTTC.

The chain joins TRBV29-1 to TRBJ1-1; the D gene is possibly TRBD1 (6 bases). The CDR3 consists of 12 residues. V shed 2 bases and J shed 4 bases, with 8 bases lying between them. CDR1 is SQVTM and CDR2 is ANQGSEA in the germline V gene. CDR3 loop: CSVERTATEAFF. CDR3 sequence (DNA): TGCAGCGTTGAAAGGACAGCCACTGAAGCTTTCTTT.

The CDR3 bases are TGCGCCAGCAGCTTGGGATCTAGCGGGAACAATCAGCCCCAGCATTTT. Amino acid sequence: CASSLGSSGNNQPQHF. The chain combines TRBV5-1 with TRBJ1-5; D gene uncertain. This CDR3 spans 16 amino acids. CDR1 SGHRS and CDR2 YFSETQ come from the germline V gene. Trimming cost V 0 bases and J 3 bases, with 13 bases left between them.

J is TRBJ1-2 and V is TRBV20-1; D is unresolved. This CDR3 has 11 residues. Germline V gene lookup returns CDR1 DFQATT and CDR2 SNEGSKA (reference sequence). Trimming removed 5 bases from V and 8 bases from J, with 12 bases in between. The CDR3 sequence: CSAQGSKGYTF. CDR3 sequence (DNA): TGCAGTGCTCAAGGCTCTAAGGGCTACACCTTC.

This chain joins TRBV7-9 and TRBJ1-4; D is uncertain. V was clipped by 4 bases and J by 7 bases, with 16 bases between them. In germline, CDR1 is SEHNR, CDR2 FQNEAQ (reference sequence). The CDR3 has 15 residues. CDR3 nucleotides: TGTGCCAGCAGCTCAGAGGGTGTCTTAGTTGAAAAACTGTTTTTT. Translating it yields CASSSEGVLVEKLFF.

V is TRBV7-5 and J is TRBJ2-6; TRBD1 is the table's D call and was not checked against the DNA. TRBV7-5 is a listed pseudogene. The CDR3 totals 18 residues. CDR3 nucleotide sequence: TGTGCCAGAAGCTTAGTCCACAGAAGCAGCTCTGGGGCCAACGTCCTGACTTTC. It encodes CARSLVHRSSSGANVLTF.

The chain carries TRBV30 and TRBJ1-2, with a weak D call TRBD1 (5 bases). V lost 0 bases and J lost 4, with 12 bases in between. Germline values: CDR1 GTSNPN, CDR2 SVGIG (reference sequence). The CDR3 is made up of 14 amino acids. CDR3 nucleotide sequence: TGTGCCTGGAGTGTCCCCAGGGTGAGCTATGGCTACACCTTC. Translated, it gives CAWSVPRVSYGYTF.

The CDR3 loop is CAWGTRSSYNSPLHF. The DNA for the CDR3 is TGTGCCTGGGGGACAAGGAGCTCCTATAATTCACCCCTCCACTTT. This rearrangement joins TRBV30 to TRBJ1-6, with D perhaps matching TRBD1 (6 bases). This CDR3 comprises 15 residues. From germline, CDR1 is GTSNPN and CDR2 SVGIG (reference sequence). Trimming took off 5 bases at V and 0 bases at J, with 11 bases between the two ends.

This clone was picked up a small number of times. The chain is built from TRBV6-6 and TRBJ1-6, with D hard to call. The CDR3 runs 13 residues. Germline CDR1 is MNHNY and CDR2 is SVGAGI (reference sequence). V lost 0 bases, J lost 7 bases, and 4 bases lay in between. CDR3 in DNA: TGTGCCAGCAGTTACTCAAGAAATTCACCCCTCCACTTT. Its translation: CASSYSRNSPLHF.

The chain employs TRBV7-2 and TRBJ1-6; TRBD1 matches at 7 bases. V dropped 5 bases and J dropped 8; count of bases not matched to a gene: 12. Per germline, CDR1 SGHTA and CDR2 FQGNSA. The CDR3 is 16 residues long. DNA for the CDR3: TGTGCCAGCAGCCGAAGGTACGACAGGGCGCATTCACCCCTCCACTTT. It yields the protein CASSRRYDRAHSPLHF.

The gene calls are TRBV4-1 and TRBJ2-1; D gene ambiguous. Germline CDR1 and CDR2: MGHRA and YSYEKL. The CDR3 totals 15 residues. V was pared by 2 bases and J by 5 bases, with 13 bases between. Here the CDR3 reads CASSQLLRNHNEQFF. In DNA, the CDR3 is TGCGCCAGCAGCCAATTACTAAGGAATCACAATGAGCAGTTCTTC.

The table lists this clone with a few counts. The CDR3: CASSLQGPNTEAFF. CDR3 DNA: TGTGCCAGCAGCCTTCAGGGGCCGAACACTGAAGCTTTCTTT. The chain joins TRBV5-4 to TRBJ1-1; possibly TRBD1 for D (6 bases). This CDR3 is 14 amino acids long. Germline lookup yields CDR1 SGHNT and CDR2 YYREEE (reference sequence). The germline V and J ends were trimmed by 4 bases and 1 base, with 11 bases remaining between them.

This rearrangement joins TRBV5-4 to TRBJ1-4; D unclear. This CDR3 comprises 15 residues. The V gene lost 0 bases and the J gene lost 4 bases, with 10 bases spanning the gap. Germline CDR1 reads SGHNT; CDR2 reads YYREEE (reference sequence). CDR3 bases: TGTGCCAGCAGCTTGGGGGGATCCGGTAATGAAAAACTGTTTTTT. This sequence encodes CASSLGGSGNEKLFF.

J is TRBJ2-3 and V is TRBV7-6; D gene uncertain. V was clipped by 1 base and J by 2 bases, with 10 bases between them. There are 15 residues in the CDR3. CDR1 is SGHVS, CDR2 FNYEAQ, per germline. The CDR3 loop is CASSLGWQNTDTQYF. The CDR3 coding sequence is TGTGCCAGCAGCTTAGGTTGGCAGAACACAGATACGCAGTATTTT. The full variable domain, rest sourced from reference TRBV7-6 and TRBJ2-3, is GAGVSQSPRYKVTKRGQDVALRCDPISGHVSLYWYRQALGQGPEFLTYFNYEAQQDKSGLPNDRFSAERPEGSISTLTIQRTEQRDSAMYRCASSLGWQNTDTQYFGPGTRLTVL.

The gene calls are TRBV29-1 and TRBJ2-3; TRBD2 matches at 7 bases. This CDR3 contains 13 residues. J lost 0 bases, V lost 6 bases, and 3 bases had no gene match. In germline, CDR1 is SQVTM, CDR2 ANQGSEA. In DNA form, the CDR3 reads TGCAGCGTAAGGACTAGAAGCACAGATACGCAGTATTTT. Amino acid sequence: CSVRTRSTDTQYF.

The chain joins TRBV2 to TRBJ1-5; 7 nucleotides align to TRBD1. The germline V gene has CDR1 SNHLY and CDR2 FYNNEI. J gave up 0 bases and V 6 bases, and 5 bases lay outside the gene matches. The CDR3 length is 15 residues. DNA of the CDR3: TGTGCCAGCAGGGACAACAGGGGTAGCAATCAGCCCCAGCATTTT. This sequence encodes CASRDNRGSNQPQHF. Supplemented by reference TRBV2 and TRBJ1-5, the full variable domain reads EPEVTQTPSHQVTQMGQEVILRCVPISNHLYFYWYRQILGQKVEFLVSFYNNEISEKSEIFDDQFSVERPDGSNFTLKIRSTKLEDSAMYFCASRDNRGSNQPQHFGDGTRLSIL.

CDR3 sequence reads: CAWSAIGQGYSSPLHF. The CDR3 region has the DNA TGTGCCTGGAGTGCCATCGGACAGGGTTATTCATCACCCCTCCACTTT. V usage is TRBV30 and J usage is TRBJ1-6; 8 bases line up with TRBD1. The junction had 12 bases not matched to a gene; V was cut back by 1 base and J by 10 bases. The CDR3 is made up of 16 amino acids. CDR1 GTSNPN and CDR2 SVGIG come from the germline V gene (reference sequence).

The rearrangement uses TRBV18 and TRBJ2-2; TRBD1 agrees at 9 bases. V shed 4 bases and J 3 bases; nucleotides not matched to a gene: 3. Looked up from germline, CDR1 is KGHSH and CDR2 is LQKENI. The CDR3 sequence is 15 residues long. Here the CDR3 reads CASSRTGEHTGELFF. Written as DNA, the CDR3 is TGTGCCAGCTCACGGACAGGGGAGCACACCGGGGAGCTGTTTTTT. The whole variable domain, filled in from reference TRBV18 and TRBJ2-2, reads NAGVMQNPRHLVRRRGQEARLRCSPMKGHSHVYWYRQLPEEGLKFMVYLQKENIIDESGMPKERFSAEFPKEGPSILRIQQVVRGDSAAYFCASSRTGEHTGELFFGEGSRLTVL.

V is TRBV30 and J is TRBJ1-1, with a tentative D call TRBD1 (6 bases). Germline CDR1 GTSNPN, CDR2 SVGIG (reference sequence). The CDR3 totals 13 residues. The V gene lost 4 bases and the J gene lost 1 base, with 10 bases spanning the gap. The chain's CDR3 is CAWTKDRNTEAFF. In nucleotides, the CDR3 is TGTGCCTGGACTAAGGACAGGAACACTGAAGCTTTCTTT.

The chain links TRBV9 to TRBJ1-3; tentative D call: TRBD1 (6 bases). This CDR3 is 17 amino acids long. The germline V and J ends were trimmed by 0 bases and 2 bases, with 15 bases remaining between them. Germline V lookup: CDR1 SGDLS, CDR2 YYNGEE. The CDR3 sequence is CASSVEPLGQPGNTIYF. The CDR3 DNA reads TGTGCCAGCAGCGTAGAGCCCCTTGGACAGCCTGGAAACACCATATATTTT.

The chain joins TRBV10-3 to TRBJ1-2; unclear D gene. The CDR3 is 11 residues long. Germline loops: CDR1 ENHRY, CDR2 SYGVKD. V was cut by 3 bases and J by 9 bases, with 8 bases left in between. CDR3 coding DNA: TGTGCCATCAGTGAAGGACGAAGCTACACCTTC. Translated: CAISEGRSYTF.

This clone was counted a single time. The rearrangement joins TRBV5-1 to TRBJ2-7; TRBD1 aligns across 9 bases. The length of the CDR3 is 17 residues. J gave up 4 bases and V 2 bases, and 13 bases lay outside the gene matches. CDR1 is SGHRS, CDR2 YFSETQ, per germline. In nucleotides, the CDR3 is TGCGCCAGCAGCTTTGGATGGATGACAGGGGGAATATACGAGCAGTACTTC. This sequence encodes CASSFGWMTGGIYEQYF.

The chain recombines TRBV5-1 with TRBJ1-2; D perhaps matches TRBD1 (5 bases). Germline-derived CDR1 and CDR2 are SGHRS and YFSETQ. V lost 3 bases to trimming and J lost 7 bases, with 13 bases between them. The CDR3 totals 13 residues. CDR3 loop: CASSWQGEGGYTF. CDR3 sequence (DNA): TGCGCCAGCAGCTGGCAGGGTGAGGGTGGCTACACCTTC.

This clone was counted once. The genes are TRBV11-2 and TRBJ2-1; TRBD1 might be the D (6 bases). V was pared by 0 bases and J by 3 bases, with 9 bases between. Looked up from germline, CDR1 is SGHAT and CDR2 is FQNNGV. This CDR3 contains 15 residues. CDR3 region: CASSLEGQIYNEQFF. CDR3 nucleotide sequence: TGTGCCAGCAGCTTAGAGGGACAAATCTACAATGAGCAGTTCTTC.

This clone was seen a single time. The rearrangement joins TRBV6-4 to TRBJ1-2; possible D gene TRBD1, 6 bases. This CDR3 is 13 amino acids long. Trimming took 5 bases from V and 7 from J, leaving 14 bases between them. Looked up from germline, CDR1 is MRHNA and CDR2 is SNTAGT. The CDR3 nucleotides read TGTGCCAGCAGTCCACAGGGAAAATCTGGCTACACCTTC. Translating gives CASSPQGKSGYTF.

The DNA for the CDR3 is TGTGCCAGCAGTTCGGGACAGGCTGCCTGTACCTTC. It specifies CASSSGQAACTF. This sequence joins TRBV6-1 and TRBJ1-2; 8 positions agree with TRBD1. With 5 bases clipped from V and 14 bases from J, the junction kept 10 bases outside the gene matches. Germline V gene data show CDR1 as MNHNS and CDR2 as SASEGT. This CDR3 comprises 12 residues.

The genes are TRBV2 and TRBJ2-3; 8 bases line up with TRBD1. The V gene end was trimmed by 4 bases and the J gene end by 5 bases; junction bases not matched to a gene: 5. From germline, CDR1 is SNHLY and CDR2 FYNNEI. The length of the CDR3 is 14 residues. The CDR3 region is CASSGAGGIDTQYF. The DNA of the CDR3 is TGTGCCAGCAGTGGGGCAGGGGGCATAGATACGCAGTATTTT.

This clone appeared a single time. The chain links TRBV5-1 to TRBJ2-7, with 7 bases that match TRBD2. Germline V gives CDR1 SGHRS, CDR2 YFSETQ. The CDR3 is made up of 15 amino acids. J was trimmed by 7 bases and V by 1 base; bases with no gene match: 11. Here the CDR3 reads CASSLNPSGMGEQYF. In DNA form, the CDR3 reads TGCGCCAGCAGCTTGAATCCTAGCGGAATGGGGGAGCAGTACTTC.

The V and J genes are TRBV2 and TRBJ1-5; no clear D. Trimming removed 8 bases from V and 4 bases from J, with 6 bases in between. Germline V lookup: CDR1 SNHLY, CDR2 FYNNEI. This CDR3 region has 11 residues. The CDR3: CASSLNQPQHF. The CDR3, as DNA: TGTGCCAGCTCCTTAAATCAGCCCCAGCATTTT.